The clone carrying this TCR beta chain was observed once. Repertoires were generated with immunoSEQ multiplex PCR, while TCRdb's copy carries only in-frame clones and drops some. The top ten clones hold 3% to 4.5% of a sample with 90,000 to 100,000 clones, roughly nine tenths of them seen once. The data were taken from a study of control samples from healthy donors and cancer patients. The germline V gene has CDR1 MGHDK and CDR2 SYGVNS. With V trimmed by 4 bases and J by 2 bases, 14 bases remained unmatched. The CDR3 contains 18 residues. V is TRBV25-1 and J is TRBJ2-3, with TRBD2 matching 8 bases. The TCR originated in a woman younger than 35 in good health. The sample taken for sequencing was blood. CDR3: CASSGLVTGGGPTDTQYF. DNA of the CDR3: TGTGCCAGCAGTGGACTTGTCACGGGGGGGGGCCCCACAGATACGCAGTATTTT.